These T cell receptor beta chains were read from a single sample in a study of blood T cell repertoires in COVID-19. Sequencing was performed with immunoSEQ multiplex PCR; in TCRdb, only in-frame clones are kept and a portion is missing. The sample lists roughly 250,000 clones; roughly 84% were seen once. The sample taken for sequencing was peripheral blood. The receptors originated from a woman aged 35 to 49 with active or convalescent COVID-19. Each CDR3 is given with its conserved first and last residue. The D gene is left open where the match is weak. Clone sizes are given selectively: once, few, many, or a class where the clone is expanded.

V gene: TRBV28; clone size: NA; D gene: TRBD1; J gene: TRBJ1-3; CDR3 length: 15; CDR3 DNA: TGTGCCAGCAGACTGCCCGACAGGGCCCGAAACACCATATATTTT; CDR3 protein: CASRLPDRARNTIYF
V gene: TRBV14; clone size: once; D gene: TRBD1; J gene: TRBJ1-1; CDR3 length: 15; CDR3 DNA: TGTGCCAGCAGCCGGGACAGGACGATGAACACTGAAGCTTTCTTT; CDR3 protein: CASSRDRTMNTEAFF
V gene: TRBV7-2; clone size: NA; D gene: TRBD1; J gene: TRBJ1-4; CDR3 length: 12; CDR3 DNA: TGTGCCAGCAGCTTTACAGGGGACAAACTGTTTTTT; CDR3 protein: CASSFTGDKLFF
V gene: TRBV6-4; clone size: few; D gene: TRBD2; J gene: TRBJ2-1; CDR3 length: 14; CDR3 DNA: TGTGCCAGCTCACTAGCGGGGGGGCAGGATGAGCAGTTCTTC; CDR3 protein: CASSLAGGQDEQFF
V gene: TRBV19; clone size: NA; D gene: NA; J gene: TRBJ1-6; CDR3 length: 14; CDR3 DNA: TGTGCCAGTAGGCCACAGGGCTATAATTCACCCCTCCACTTT; CDR3 protein: CASRPQGYNSPLHF
V gene: TRBV19; clone size: NA; D gene: TRBD1; J gene: TRBJ1-5; CDR3 length: 15; CDR3 DNA: TGTGCCAGTAGTGTAGGACAGGGGAACAATCAGCCCCAGCATTTT; CDR3 protein: CASSVGQGNNQPQHF
V gene: TRBV14; clone size: few; D gene: TRBD1; J gene: TRBJ1-4; CDR3 length: 16; CDR3 DNA: TGTGCCAGCAGCCAGACAGGGAAGTGGACTAATGAAAAACTGTTTTTT; CDR3 protein: CASSQTGKWTNEKLFF
V gene: TRBV1; clone size: few; D gene: NA; J gene: TRBJ1-4; CDR3 length: 15; CDR3 DNA: TGCACCAGCAGCCAAGGAATGCAGGCCCGAGAAAAACTGTTTTTT; CDR3 protein: CTSSQGMQAREKLFF
V gene: TRBV19; clone size: few; D gene: NA; J gene: TRBJ1-5; CDR3 length: 13; CDR3 DNA: TGTGCCAGTTCTCCGTATAGCAATCAGCCCCAGCATTTT; CDR3 protein: CASSPYSNQPQHF
V gene: TRBV6-2/TRBV6-3; clone size: NA; D gene: NA; J gene: TRBJ2-1; CDR3 length: 17; CDR3 DNA: TGTGCCAGCAGCCCTAAGAAGGCCCGGAGCTCCTACAATGAGCAGTTCTTC; CDR3 protein: CASSPKKARSSYNEQFF
V gene: TRBV7-9; clone size: many; D gene: NA; J gene: TRBJ1-1; CDR3 length: 13; CDR3 DNA: TGTGCCAGCAGCCCCAGCAGGGATACTGAAGCTTTCTTT; CDR3 protein: CASSPSRDTEAFF
V gene: TRBV10-3; clone size: NA; D gene: NA; J gene: TRBJ1-1; CDR3 length: 14; CDR3 DNA: TGTGCCATCAGTGATACGTCGGGAGGCACTGAAGCTTTCTTT; CDR3 protein: CAISDTSGGTEAFF
V gene: TRBV6-1; clone size: NA; D gene: NA; J gene: TRBJ2-7; CDR3 length: 16; CDR3 DNA: TGTGCCAGCAGTGAAGCGCTTGGGGCAGGGTCCTACGAGCAGTACTTC; CDR3 protein: CASSEALGAGSYEQYF
V gene: TRBV5-1; clone size: NA; D gene: NA; J gene: TRBJ2-5; CDR3 length: 13; CDR3 DNA: TGCGCCAGCAGCTCCCTGGACTCGGGGACCCAGTACTTC; CDR3 protein: CASSSLDSGTQYF
V gene: TRBV6-6; clone size: NA; D gene: NA; J gene: TRBJ1-1; CDR3 length: 14; CDR3 DNA: TGTGCCAGCAGGGAGGGCGGGTTGAACACTGAAGCTTTCTTT; CDR3 protein: CASREGGLNTEAFF
V gene: TRBV19; clone size: NA; D gene: NA; J gene: TRBJ1-5; CDR3 length: 15; CDR3 DNA: TGTGCCAGTAGTATGGCCAGGGGCAGCAATCAGCCCCAGCATTTT; CDR3 protein: CASSMARGSNQPQHF
V gene: TRBV25-1; clone size: NA; D gene: TRBD2; J gene: TRBJ2-7; CDR3 length: 14; CDR3 DNA: TGTGCCAGCAGTGCCAATCTAGCGGGGGGCGAGCAGTACTTC; CDR3 protein: CASSANLAGGEQYF
V gene: TRBV15; clone size: NA; D gene: NA; J gene: TRBJ1-1; CDR3 length: 13; CDR3 DNA: TGTGCCACCAGCAGAGATAAAGTGACAGCTGTCGTCTTT; CDR3 protein: CATSRDKVTAVVF
V gene: TRBV5-4; clone size: NA; D gene: TRBD1; J gene: TRBJ1-1; CDR3 length: 14; CDR3 DNA: TGTGCCAGCAGCAGGGACAGGGGGATCGCTGAAGCTTTCTTT; CDR3 protein: CASSRDRGIAEAFF
V gene: TRBV11-2; clone size: NA; D gene: NA; J gene: TRBJ1-1; CDR3 length: 14; CDR3 DNA: TGTGCCAGCAGCTTAGGCAGGGGCACCACTGAAGCTTTCTTT; CDR3 protein: CASSLGRGTTEAFF
V gene: TRBV12-3/TRBV12-4; clone size: few; D gene: NA; J gene: TRBJ1-1; CDR3 length: 12; CDR3 DNA: TGTGCCAGCAGCCCTAACAGGGTATGGGCTTTCTTT; CDR3 protein: CASSPNRVWAFF
V gene: TRBV5-5; clone size: NA; D gene: NA; J gene: TRBJ2-2; CDR3 length: 16; CDR3 DNA: TGTGCCAGCAGCTTAGGAGATTTCGGTGGCACCGGGGAGCTGTTTTTT; CDR3 protein: CASSLGDFGGTGELFF